This record covers a single T cell receptor beta chain. The sample comes from a study of blood T cell repertoires in COVID-19. About the study: The cDNA or gDNA used as material had been derived from T cells, B-cell-depleted T cells, or PBMCs.

Authors' analysis steps: How many nucleated cells were present was estimated from reference gene primer amplification. The protocol was immunoSEQ multiplex PCR, while the TCRdb copy is restricted to in-frame clones and leaves out a portion. V, J and clone size are those of that table, while D and trimming were read from the DNA. The sample shows just over 65,000 clones, 89% of them seen only once. CDR3 length: 18 residues. The clonotype originates from a man between 60 and 75 years old with acute or convalescent COVID-19. J is TRBJ2-2 and V is TRBV21-1; the DNA was not compared with TRBD2, the D call given in the table. TRBV21-1 is a recognized pseudogene. The source material was peripheral blood. The CDR3 protein is CASSKVPGGGWDTGELFF. In DNA form, the CDR3 reads TGTGCCAGCAGCAAAGTACCCGGGGGAGGGTGGGACACCGGGGAGCTGTTTTTT.